Shown below are 9 T cell receptor beta chains from a single sample sequenced in a study of human T cells and chemical hapten exposure. Each CDR3 protein is one row after TCRdb ran MiXCR on the RACE reads. The table lists roughly 200,000 distinct CDR3 sequences, under 30% of them singletons. Time point in this sample: patch test 3, about 24 weeks after DPC sensitization. The sample's treatment: therapeutic diphenylcyclopropenone sensitization with weekly scalp DPC. The sequencing here drew on whole blood, taken in connection with sensitization to the hapten diphenylcyclopropenone (DPC). All receptors derive from a woman in her thirties or forties with alopecia areata. Some clones in this sample may be carry-over from other donors' samples.

The chain is built from TRBV10-3 and TRBJ2-7; tentatively, D is TRBD1 or TRBD2 (6 bases each). The CDR3 extends over 14 amino acids. Germline CDR1 is ENHRY and CDR2 is SYGVKD. V was shortened by 3 bases and J by 2 bases, with 11 bases between the two germline ends. The CDR3 protein is CAISEQGGAYEQYF. CDR3 DNA sequence: TGTGCCATCAGTGAACAGGGAGGCGCCTACGAGCAGTACTTC.

The V gene is TRBV9, the J gene TRBJ1-5; D is perhaps TRBD1 (5 bases). The CDR3 has 14 residues. V gave up 4 bases and J gave up 9 bases, with 17 bases separating them. CDR1 and CDR2 from the germline V gene are SGDLS and YYNGEE. The CDR3 nucleotides are TGTGCCAGCAGCCCTGGGACGGGGAGAGGGCCCCAGCATTTT. This codes for CASSPGTGRGPQHF.

The chain links TRBV7-3 to TRBJ2-3, with a tentative D call TRBD1 (5 bases). There are 13 residues in the CDR3. Germline-derived CDR1 and CDR2 are SGHTA and FQGTGA. V shed 8 bases and J shed 0 bases, with 9 bases lying between them. The CDR3 coding sequence is TGTGCCAGCGGTCCAGGGAGCACAGATACGCAGTATTTT. Encoded protein: CASGPGSTDTQYF.

This clonotype was found a few times. V usage is TRBV7-2 and J usage is TRBJ2-7; 9 nucleotides agree with TRBD1. J lost 6 bases, V lost 5 bases, and 11 bases had no gene match. The length of the CDR3 is 15 residues. CDR1 is SGHTA, CDR2 FQGNSA, per germline. This CDR3 reads CASSPTGQGLREQYF. CDR3 bases: TGTGCCAGCAGCCCTACGGGACAGGGTCTGCGCGAGCAGTACTTC.

In this sample, this clonotype turned up many times. The J gene is TRBJ1-1, the V gene TRBV20-1, with D possibly TRBD1 on 6 matching bases. Germline loops: CDR1 DFQATT, CDR2 SNEGSKA (reference sequence). The CDR3 loop spans 14 amino acids. V lost 6 bases, J lost 0 bases, and 14 bases lay in between. The CDR3 region is CSARDTGVNTEAFF. The CDR3 DNA reads TGCAGTGCCCGGGACACGGGGGTGAACACTGAAGCTTTCTTT.

The chain recombines TRBV6-5 with TRBJ1-6; D might be TRBD1 (5 bases). Trimming took 5 bases from V and 7 from J, leaving 18 bases between them. There are 16 residues in the CDR3. The germline gives CDR1 MNHEY, CDR2 SVGAGI. CDR3 protein: CASSGGPPDGNSPLHF. The DNA of the CDR3 is TGTGCCAGCAGTGGGGGACCGCCTGACGGGAATTCACCCCTCCACTTT.

This chain connects TRBV12-3 or TRBV12-4 to TRBJ2-1; 9 positions agree with TRBD2. The CDR3 has 13 residues. V trimming: 4 bases; J trimming: 6 bases; junction bases outside the gene matches: 1. CDR3 coding DNA: TGTGCCAGCAGTTGGACTAGCGTCAATGAGCAGTTCTTC. Its protein is CASSWTSVNEQFF.

The genes are TRBV29-1 and TRBJ1-3; D gene unclear. Germline assignment: CDR1 SQVTM and CDR2 ANQGSEA. The CDR3 is 12 residues long. The V gene lost 6 bases and the J gene lost 3 bases, with 9 bases spanning the gap. The CDR3 DNA reads TGCAGCGTGTCCGTCCTTGGAAACACCATATATTTT. This codes for CSVSVLGNTIYF.

This clonotype was found a few times. The chain recombines TRBV6-6 with TRBJ2-7; D possibly corresponds to TRBD1 (5 bases). The V and J ends lost 4 bases and 6 bases respectively, with 10 bases between them. This CDR3 has 12 amino acids. Germline V CDR1 and CDR2: MNHNY, SVGAGI (reference sequence). This chain's CDR3 is CASSSQGFEQYF. The CDR3 DNA follows: TGTGCCAGCAGTTCTCAGGGTTTCGAGCAGTACTTC.